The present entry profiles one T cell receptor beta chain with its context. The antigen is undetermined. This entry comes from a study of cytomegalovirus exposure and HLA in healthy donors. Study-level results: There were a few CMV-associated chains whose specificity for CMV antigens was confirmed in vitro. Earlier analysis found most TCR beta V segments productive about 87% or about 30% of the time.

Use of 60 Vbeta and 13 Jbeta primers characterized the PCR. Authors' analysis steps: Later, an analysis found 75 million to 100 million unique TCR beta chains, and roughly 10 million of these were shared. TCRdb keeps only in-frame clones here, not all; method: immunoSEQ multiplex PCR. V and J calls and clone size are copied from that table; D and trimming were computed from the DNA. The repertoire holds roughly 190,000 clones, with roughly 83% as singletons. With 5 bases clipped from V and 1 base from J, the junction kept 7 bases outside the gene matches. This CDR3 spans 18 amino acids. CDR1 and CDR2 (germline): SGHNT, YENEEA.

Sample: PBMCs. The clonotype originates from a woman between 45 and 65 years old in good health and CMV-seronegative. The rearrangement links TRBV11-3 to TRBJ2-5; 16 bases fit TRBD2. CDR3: CASSLGTSGGAGQETQYF. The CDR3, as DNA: TGTGCCAGCAGCCTGGGGACTAGCGGGGGGGCTGGCCAAGAGACCCAGTACTTC.